The rows below give T cell receptor beta chains drawn from one sample of a study of regulatory T cells in long-lasting Graves disease. TCRdb processed the multiplex PCR reads anew with MiXCR; each CDR3 protein has one entry. The sample records fewer than 350,000 distinct CDR3 sequences, 15% to 20% being singletons. The sequencing used peripheral blood mononuclear cells (PBMCs), collected at new diagnosis, from a patient treated with antithyroid drugs. The receptors shown here come from a female donor with Graves disease. CDR3s include the opening cysteine and the closing phenylalanine or tryptophan. The D gene is left open where the match is weak. Size is stated for part of the rows, as once, few or many counts, or as a class when the clone is expanded.

j_gene | v_gene | abundance | len | d_gene | CDR3nt | CDR3aa
TRBJ2-3 | TRBV20-1 | - | 15 | TRBD2 | TGCAGTGCTGGCCGACTAGCGGGAGTATCAGATACGCAGTATTTT | CSAGRLAGVSDTQYF
TRBJ2-3 | TRBV20-1 | few | 14 | - | TGCAGTGCAACACCCACAGGGCTGGGCCTTACGCAGTATTTT | CSATPTGLGLTQYF
TRBJ1-5 | TRBV3-1 | many | 14 | - | TGTGCCAGCAGCCAAGAGGACGGCCAGCAGCCCCAGCATTTT | CASSQEDGQQPQHF
TRBJ2-6 | TRBV10-3 | few | 17 | TRBD1 | TGTGCCATCGGCCGGGACAGGGGGTTCTCTGGGGCCAACGTCCTGACTTTC | CAIGRDRGFSGANVLTF
TRBJ2-1 | TRBV9 | few | 13 | - | TGTGCCAGCAGCGCAGGCCAAGCATCTGAGCAGTTCTTC | CASSAGQASEQFF
TRBJ2-7 | TRBV5-4 | - | 12 | - | TGTGCCAGCAGCTTGTTTCTGGGCGAGCAGTACTTC | CASSLFLGEQYF
TRBJ1-1 | TRBV9 | many | 15 | TRBD1 | TGTGCCAGCAGCGTAGTCGGGACAGCTGACACTGAAGCTTTCTTT | CASSVVGTADTEAFF
TRBJ2-7 | TRBV6-2/TRBV6-3 | - | 15 | TRBD2 | TGTGCCAGCAGTGAATTGGTACTAGCGGGAGGCGAGCAGTACTTC | CASSELVLAGGEQYF
TRBJ2-4 | TRBV28 | many | 13 | - | TGTGCCAGCAGTTTCAGGGGAGAGGACATTCAGTACTTC | CASSFRGEDIQYF
TRBJ2-3 | TRBV10-3 | many | 15 | TRBD2 | TGTGCCATCAGAGAGACTAGCGGGAGAGGTGATACGCAGTATTTT | CAIRETSGRGDTQYF
TRBJ1-1 | TRBV6-1 | many | 14 | TRBD1 | TGTGCCAGCAGTCCAGCGGACAGGGCGACCGAAGCTTTCTTT | CASSPADRATEAFF
TRBJ1-5 | TRBV19 | - | 17 | TRBD1 | TGTGCCAGTAGTATTTTATTTCGGGGTGACAGGGGTCAGCCCCAGCATTTT | CASSILFRGDRGQPQHF
TRBJ2-3 | TRBV5-1 | few | 16 | TRBD1 | TGCGCCAGCAGTAAGGAAACAGGGGGCAGAACAGATACGCAGTATTTT | CASSKETGGRTDTQYF
TRBJ2-4 | TRBV20-1 | few | 13 | - | TGCAGTGCCCAGACTCAGGGACAAAACATTCAGTACTTC | CSAQTQGQNIQYF
TRBJ1-2 | TRBV4-1 | many | 13 | - | TGCGCCAGCAGCCAAGACGCCGACAGGGGCTACACCTTC | CASSQDADRGYTF
TRBJ1-2 | TRBV2 | many | 15 | - | TGTGCCAGCAGTGAAGCTACCCAGGGGCCGGCTGGCTACACCTTC | CASSEATQGPAGYTF
TRBJ2-3 | TRBV19 | - | 14 | - | TGTGCCAGTAGTATTTTGGGGATCGGGGTTACGCAGTATTTT | CASSILGIGVTQYF
TRBJ1-1 | TRBV5-1 | many | 14 | - | TGCGCCAGCAGCCTGGGGGCTGAACGAACTGAAGCTTTCTTT | CASSLGAERTEAFF